One and the same sample provided the 32 T cell receptor beta chains below, sequenced in a study of post-analysis software for immune sequencing data. Overall study results and limits: Controls had lower frequencies than patients of a few TRBV segments, which included TRBV5-6, TRBV5-1 and TRBV20-1.

Their specific antigens are unknown. Tagging with unique molecular identifiers was a feature of the TCR beta cDNA libraries. TCRdb re-derived calls from the PCR reads in MiXCR, one entry per CDR3 protein. The table shows about 460,000 distinct CDR3 sequences, with under 55% occurring only once. Sequencing was performed on blood. Receptors were obtained from a girl between 5 and 17 years old with multiple sclerosis.

This clonotype showed up just a few times. This rearrangement joins TRBV12-3 or TRBV12-4 to TRBJ2-7; 9 nucleotides match TRBD1. Germline trimming cut 7 bases from V and 5 bases from J; bases unmatched to any gene: 9. The CDR3 runs 14 residues. The CDR3 region has the DNA TGTGCCAGCATGCGGACAGGGGCCCTTAACGAGCAGTACTTC. This encodes CASMRTGALNEQYF.

The chain has TRBV7-2 and TRBJ2-7, with a possible D match to TRBD1 (6 bases). From germline, CDR1 is SGHTA and CDR2 FQGNSA. The CDR3 loop spans 15 amino acids. Trimming left V 8 bases short and J 0 bases short, with 17 bases between. CDR3: CASAVGAGSSYEQYF. DNA of the CDR3: TGTGCCAGCGCGGTGGGGGCGGGTAGCTCCTACGAGCAGTACTTC.

This clonotype was detected only a few times. CDR3 sequence: CASSTSGEQYF. CDR3 DNA: TGTGCCAGCAGTACTAGCGGCGAGCAGTACTTC. This sequence joins TRBV25-1 and TRBJ2-7; 8 bases are a match to TRBD2. Trimming took 5 bases from V and 6 from J; bases not matched to a gene: 0. The CDR3 length is 11 residues. Germline lookup yields CDR1 MGHDK and CDR2 SYGVNS.

This clonotype appeared a few times. The CDR3 region is CASSLVGSALYEQYF. CDR3 coding DNA: TGTGCCAGCAGCTTAGTAGGATCAGCCTTGTACGAGCAGTACTTC. The chain uses TRBV11-2 and TRBJ2-7; D is unclear. V was clipped by 1 base and J by 4 bases, with 14 bases between them. The CDR3 has 15 residues. Germline CDR1 and CDR2: SGHAT and FQNNGV.

This clonotype was recorded at least ten times. V gene TRBV5-1 combines with J gene TRBJ2-7, with TRBD2 identical over 8 bases. The trim removed 4 bases at V and 4 bases at J, leaving 1 base unmatched. Germline CDR1 is SGHRS and CDR2 is YFSETQ. The CDR3 covers 12 residues. In nucleotides, the CDR3 is TGCGCCAGCAGCCCGGGAGGGTACGAGCAGTACTTC. It codes for CASSPGGYEQYF.

The chain employs TRBV24-1 and TRBJ1-2, with D maybe TRBD1 (5 bases). Trimming pared 4 bases from V and 3 bases from J, leaving 17 bases between. Germline V gene data show CDR1 as KGHDR and CDR2 as SFDVKD. The CDR3 sequence is 16 residues long. CDR3 sequence (DNA): TGTGCCACCAGTGACTCAGCGACAGTACTAGACTATGGCTACACCTTC. This sequence encodes CATSDSATVLDYGYTF.

The DNA for the CDR3 is TGTGCCAGCAGTTCCCGGGGAATGTATGGCTACACCTTC. It codes for CASSSRGMYGYTF. V usage is TRBV12-3 or TRBV12-4 and J usage is TRBJ1-2, with D hard to call. This CDR3 contains 13 residues. Trimming stripped 4 bases from V and 5 bases from J, with 11 bases between.

The rearrangement uses TRBV28 and TRBJ2-3; 7 bases agree with TRBD1. CDR3 length: 13 amino acids. The V segment lost 6 bases and the J segment 8 bases; nucleotides outside the gene matches: 8. Germline CDR1 reads MDHEN; CDR2 reads SYDVKM. For the CDR3, the DNA is TGTGCCAGCAGGTCCGGGACAGACTTTACGCAGTATTTT. It specifies CASRSGTDFTQYF.

This clonotype has just one count. This chain uses TRBV13 with TRBJ1-1, with D possibly being TRBD1 (5 bases). Germline V lookup: CDR1 PRHDT, CDR2 FYEKMQ (reference sequence). The CDR3 has 17 residues. The germline V and J ends were trimmed by 2 bases and 0 bases, with 16 bases remaining between them. CDR3 coding DNA: TGTGCCAGCAGCTTACAGTCACTTGGGGGGATGAACACTGAAGCTTTCTTT. This sequence encodes CASSLQSLGGMNTEAFF.

The chain links TRBV20-1 to TRBJ2-1, with a weak D call TRBD1 (6 bases). Germline loops: CDR1 DFQATT, CDR2 SNEGSKA (reference sequence). This CDR3 is 16 amino acids long. V lost 6 bases to trimming and J lost 2 bases, with 20 bases between them. This CDR3 is CSAEVGSGTTYNEQFF. The CDR3, as DNA: TGCAGTGCCGAGGTGGGGTCGGGGACAACCTACAATGAGCAGTTCTTC.

The sample holds a few counts of this clonotype. The J gene is TRBJ2-1, the V gene TRBV7-9; either TRBD1 or TRBD2 may fit D (6 bases each). Between the trimmed V and J ends, which lost 11 bases and 0 bases, there was a span of 26 bases. Per germline, CDR1 SEHNR and CDR2 FQNEAQ (reference sequence). CDR3 length equals 18 residues. CDR3 region: CALTGAGDGVSSYNEQFF. CDR3 sequence (DNA): TGTGCCCTTACGGGGGCAGGTGACGGGGTTAGCTCCTACAATGAGCAGTTCTTC.

V is TRBV29-1 and J is TRBJ2-4, with D possibly TRBD2 on 6 matching bases. The closer fit of TRBJ2-7 to the DNA end suggests the J call may be wrong. The CDR3 length is 16 residues. The V gene's germline CDR1 is SQVTM and CDR2 ANQGSEA. The CDR3 sequence: CSVEAAPWGGSYEQYF. CDR3 nucleotides: TGCAGCGTTGAGGCGGCCCCCTGGGGAGGCTCCTACGAGCAGTACTTC.

This clonotype was observed a few times. V usage is TRBV12-3 or TRBV12-4 and J usage is TRBJ2-1; possibly TRBD2 for D (6 bases). This CDR3 region has 16 residues. V was clipped by 3 bases and J by 3 bases, with 15 bases between them. The CDR3, as DNA: TGTGCCAGCAGTTTCTCGTCCGGGACTTTCTACAATGAGCAGTTCTTC. This sequence encodes CASSFSSGTFYNEQFF.

The rearrangement joins TRBV18 to TRBJ2-1, with TRBD2 identical over 7 bases. The CDR3 extends over 15 amino acids. The germline V gene has CDR1 KGHSH and CDR2 LQKENI. V lost 6 bases to trimming and J lost 1 base; unmatched junction nucleotides: 6. The CDR3 spells CASSLTSVSYNEQFF. CDR3 in DNA: TGTGCCAGCTCCCTCACTAGCGTTTCCTACAATGAGCAGTTCTTC.

The chain links TRBV27 to TRBJ2-1; D is perhaps TRBD2 (5 bases). V shed 5 bases and J shed 9 bases, with 23 bases lying between them. The CDR3 has 16 amino acids. Germline V lookup: CDR1 MNHEY, CDR2 SMNVEV (reference sequence). The CDR3 nucleotides read TGTGCCAGCAGTACGACTCTAGCCGGAGGATTAGGTGAGCAGTTCTTC. It codes for CASSTTLAGGLGEQFF.

At least ten counts were recorded for this clonotype. The V call is TRBV28, the J call TRBJ2-5; D not certain. The CDR3 loop spans 10 amino acids. Between the trimmed V and J ends, which lost 10 bases and 4 bases, there was a span of 7 bases. Germline CDR1 is MDHEN and CDR2 is SYDVKM. The CDR3 DNA sequence: TGTGCCACCGGCGGAGAGACCCAGTACTTC. The encoded protein is CATGGETQYF.

This sequence joins TRBV11-3 and TRBJ2-3, with 11 positions matching TRBD2. The CDR3 runs 17 residues. Unmatched junction bases numbered 5, after V lost 3 bases and J lost 0 bases. Germline V gene sequence: CDR1 SGHNT, CDR2 YENEEA. The CDR3 DNA reads as TGTGCCAGCAGCTTGACTAGCGGGGACTTTAGCACAGATACGCAGTATTTT. It yields the protein CASSLTSGDFSTDTQYF.

This clonotype was counted only a few times. The chain joins TRBV29-1 to TRBJ2-1, with D perhaps given as TRBD1 or TRBD2 (5 bases each). Germline values: CDR1 SQVTM, CDR2 ANQGSEA. The CDR3 runs 11 residues. With 8 bases removed from V and 6 bases from J, the gap between germline ends came to 11 bases. CDR3 loop: CSTVGVNEQFF. The CDR3 DNA reads as TGCAGCACCGTGGGGGTCAATGAGCAGTTCTTC.

This clonotype was counted only a few times. The chain couples TRBV7-2 to TRBJ2-3; 7 positions match TRBD2. There are 15 residues in the CDR3. The germline gives CDR1 SGHTA, CDR2 FQGNSA. V shed 2 bases and J 6 bases; nucleotides not matched to a gene: 8. The CDR3 sequence is CASSLSRESRDTQYF. The CDR3 DNA reads as TGTGCCAGCAGCTTATCGCGGGAGAGTCGGGATACGCAGTATTTT.

The chain joins TRBV15 to TRBJ2-3; either TRBD1 or TRBD2 may supply D (5 bases each). The length of the CDR3 is 19 residues. V dropped 5 bases and J dropped 2 bases, with 26 bases sitting between them. Germline-derived CDR1 and CDR2 are LNHNV and YYDKDF (reference sequence). As DNA, the CDR3 is TGTGCCACCAGCGCATCTAAAGTTTTCATCGGGGCCGCCACAGATACGCAGTATTTT. The encoded protein is CATSASKVFIGAATDTQYF.

The chain uses TRBV6-4 and TRBJ1-2, with D possibly matching TRBD1 (5 bases). Germline V gives CDR1 MRHNA, CDR2 SNTAGT. CDR3 length: 13 residues. The V end was cut by 0 bases, the J end by 5 bases, with 7 bases between. The CDR3 sequence: CASSDSGHYGYTF. For the CDR3, the DNA is TGTGCCAGCAGTGACTCGGGGCATTATGGCTACACCTTC.

The chain recombines TRBV5-1 with TRBJ2-7; D may be TRBD2 (5 bases). Trimming pared 3 bases from V and 6 bases from J, leaving 22 bases between. Germline loops: CDR1 SGHRS, CDR2 YFSETQ. The CDR3 sequence is 16 residues long. The CDR3 region is CASSSPGGNTRSEQYF. The CDR3 DNA follows: TGCGCCAGCAGCTCCCCCGGTGGGAACACTAGGTCCGAGCAGTACTTC. Full variable domain (missing parts from reference TRBV5-1 and TRBJ2-7): KAGVTQTPRYLIKTRGQQVTLSCSPISGHRSVSWYQQTPGQGLQFLFEYFSETQRNKGNFPGRFSGRQFSNSRSEMNVSTLELGDSALYLCASSSPGGNTRSEQYFGPGTRLTVT.

V gene TRBV7-3 combines with J gene TRBJ2-3; TRBD2 agrees at 11 bases. The CDR3 is 17 amino acids. V lost 1 base, J lost 5 bases, and 8 bases stayed unmatched. CDR1 SGHTA and CDR2 FQGTGA come from the germline V gene. In DNA, the CDR3 is TGTGCCAGCAGCTTAAACCCGACTAGCGGGAACTTAGATACGCAGTATTTT. This codes for CASSLNPTSGNLDTQYF.

The chain joins TRBV2 to TRBJ2-1, with unresolved D. The CDR3 length is 11 residues. V shed 2 bases and J shed 9 bases, with 5 bases lying between them. Germline V gene lookup returns CDR1 SNHLY and CDR2 FYNNEI. DNA for the CDR3: TGTGCCAGCAGTGAAATGCGTGAGCAGTTCTTC. This translates into CASSEMREQFF.

The genes are TRBV6-6 and TRBJ1-5, with TRBD1 as a possible D gene (6 bases). V was shortened by 5 bases and J by 7 bases, with 15 bases between the two germline ends. Germline CDR1 and CDR2: MNHNY and SVGAGI (reference sequence). This CDR3 is 14 amino acids long. This CDR3 reads CASSNTGLGQPQHF. CDR3 coding DNA: TGTGCCAGCAGTAATACAGGGTTGGGCCAGCCCCAGCATTTT.

This clonotype was detected only a few times. The chain recombines TRBV5-1 with TRBJ2-2; a weak D match, TRBD2 (6 bases). The CDR3 is made up of 15 amino acids. Germline CDR1 SGHRS, CDR2 YFSETQ. Trimming stripped 2 bases from V and 2 bases from J, with 10 bases between. The CDR3 nucleotides are TGCGCCAGCAGCTTCTCCGGGACTAACACCGGGGAGCTGTTTTTT. It is translated as CASSFSGTNTGELFF.

The rearrangement uses TRBV7-3 and TRBJ2-1; 9 bases line up with TRBD2. From germline, CDR1 is SGHTA and CDR2 FQGTGA. With V trimmed by 5 bases and J by 0 bases, 5 bases remained unmatched. This CDR3 is built from 16 residues. The CDR3 nucleotides are TGTGCCAGCAGCATATCTAGCGGGAACTCCTACAATGAGCAGTTCTTC. This sequence encodes CASSISSGNSYNEQFF.

The gene calls are TRBV7-3 and TRBJ2-7; the D gene is possibly TRBD1 (6 bases). V lost 2 bases, J lost 0 bases, and 11 bases lay in between. The length of the CDR3 is 15 residues. In germline, CDR1 is SGHTA, CDR2 FQGTGA. CDR3 region: CASSLAGDTSYEQYF. CDR3 sequence (DNA): TGTGCCAGCAGCTTAGCCGGGGACACCTCCTACGAGCAGTACTTC.

CDR3 region: CASSFGGGGRRYGYTF. The CDR3 DNA follows: TGTGCCAGCAGTTTCGGAGGCGGGGGGCGTAGGTATGGCTACACCTTC. This chain links TRBV28 with TRBJ1-2, with D perhaps matching TRBD1 (6 bases). The CDR3 spans 16 residues. The germline CDR1 and CDR2 sequences are MDHEN and SYDVKM. Trimming shortened V by 3 bases and J by 5 bases, and 19 bases separated the two germline ends.

The J gene is TRBJ1-2, the V gene TRBV28, with D unresolved. This CDR3 is built from 15 residues. V lost 5 bases, J lost 3 bases, and 16 bases lay in between. The germline CDR1 and CDR2 sequences are MDHEN and SYDVKM. The CDR3 DNA reads as TGTGCCAGCAGTGTCTCGGGGAAGGTGGACTATGGCTACACCTTC. Translation: CASSVSGKVDYGYTF.

The J gene is TRBJ2-7, the V gene TRBV7-8; weak D call: TRBD2 (6 bases). The CDR3 length is 15 residues. Trimming shortened V by 2 bases and J by 4 bases, and 15 bases separated the two germline ends. CDR1 is SGHVS and CDR2 is FQNEAQ in the germline V gene. The DNA for the CDR3 is TGTGCCAGCAGCTTAAGTACTAGCTCGGGTTACGAGCAGTACTTC. Protein product: CASSLSTSSGYEQYF.

The chain recombines TRBV11-2 with TRBJ2-1; the D is unclear. V was cut by 3 bases and J by 6 bases, with 9 bases left in between. The CDR3 is 13 amino acids. Germline V lookup: CDR1 SGHAT, CDR2 FQNNGV. The CDR3: CASSLRTSNEQFF. CDR3 DNA: TGTGCCAGCAGCTTGCGAACAAGCAATGAGCAGTTCTTC.